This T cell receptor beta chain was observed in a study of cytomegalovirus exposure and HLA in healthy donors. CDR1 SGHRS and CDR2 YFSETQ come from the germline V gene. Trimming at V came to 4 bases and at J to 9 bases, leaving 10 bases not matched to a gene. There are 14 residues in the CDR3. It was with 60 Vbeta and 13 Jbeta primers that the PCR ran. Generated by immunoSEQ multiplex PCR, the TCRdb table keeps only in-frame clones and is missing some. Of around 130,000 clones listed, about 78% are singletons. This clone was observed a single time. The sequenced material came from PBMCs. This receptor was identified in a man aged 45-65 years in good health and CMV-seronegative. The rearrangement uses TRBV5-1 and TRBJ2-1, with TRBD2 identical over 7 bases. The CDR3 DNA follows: TGCGCCAGCAGCCGGGGAGGGCGAGCCGGTGAGCAGTTCTTC. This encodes CASSRGGRAGEQFF.